This T cell receptor beta chain was captured by sequencing in a study of blood T cell repertoires in COVID-19. Sequencing was performed with immunoSEQ multiplex PCR; in TCRdb, only in-frame clones are kept and a portion is missing. Of under 250,000 clones in the sample, roughly 85% were seen once. V lost 6 bases and J lost 4; bases outside the gene matches: 5. CDR3 size: 13 residues. CDR1 MNHEY and CDR2 SVGAGI come from the germline V gene. This TCR was sampled from a woman aged 45 to 65 with acute COVID-19. This chain uses TRBV6-5 with TRBJ1-1, with 7 bases fitting TRBD1. Specimen: PBMCs or T cells enriched from blood (not recorded which). CDR3 nucleotides: TGTGCCAGCAGAGGACAGGTGCCCACTGAAGCTTTCTTT. This translates into CASRGQVPTEAFF.